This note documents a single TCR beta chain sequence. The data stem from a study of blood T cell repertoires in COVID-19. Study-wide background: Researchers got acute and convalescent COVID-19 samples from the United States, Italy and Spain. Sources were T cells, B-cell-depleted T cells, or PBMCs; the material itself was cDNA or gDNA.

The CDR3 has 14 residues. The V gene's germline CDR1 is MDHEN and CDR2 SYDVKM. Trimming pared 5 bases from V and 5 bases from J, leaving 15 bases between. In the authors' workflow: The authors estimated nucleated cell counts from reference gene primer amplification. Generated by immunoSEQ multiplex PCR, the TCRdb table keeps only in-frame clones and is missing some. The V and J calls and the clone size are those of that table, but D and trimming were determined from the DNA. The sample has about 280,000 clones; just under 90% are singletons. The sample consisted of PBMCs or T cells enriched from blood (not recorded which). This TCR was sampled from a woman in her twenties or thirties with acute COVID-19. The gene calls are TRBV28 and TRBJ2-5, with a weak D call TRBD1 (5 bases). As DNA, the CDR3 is TGTGCCAGCAGTCTCACCAGGGTTCAGGAGACCCAGTACTTC. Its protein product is CASSLTRVQETQYF.